This T cell receptor beta chain appears in the sequencing data of a study of T cells after yellow fever vaccination. TCRdb reanalysed the 5' RACE reads using MiXCR and keeps one entry per CDR3 protein. The sample contains roughly 310,000 distinct CDR3 sequences, around 3.6% of which appear only once. Between the trimmed V and J ends, which lost 3 bases and 0 bases, there was a span of 15 bases. The germline V gene has CDR1 LNHDA and CDR2 SQIVND (reference sequence). This CDR3 contains 17 residues. This clonotype was seen many times. The source is a man younger than 35 who received the YFV17D yellow fever vaccine. The starting material was PBMCs, obtained on the day of the yellow fever booster vaccination. The rearrangement links TRBV19 to TRBJ2-1, with D tentatively TRBD2 (6 bases). Here the CDR3 DNA reads TGTGCCAGTAGTATGAGGCCGGGACTGCCCTCCTACAATGAGCAGTTCTTC. Its translation is CASSMRPGLPSYNEQFF.